The rows below give T cell receptor beta chains drawn from one sample of a study of cytomegalovirus exposure and HLA in healthy donors. Sequencing used immunoSEQ multiplex PCR; TCRdb keeps in-frame clones, though not all of them. Among roughly 260,000 clones listed, 80% to 90% were seen once. The sequenced sample consisted of PBMCs. The source is a man between 18 and 35 years old in good health and CMV-seronegative. CDR3s include the opening cysteine and the closing phenylalanine or tryptophan. Fields, in order: clone size, J gene, D gene, V gene, CDR3 protein, CDR3 DNA. A D gene is named only where the DNA matches it firmly. Some rows mark clone size as missing; the rest say once, few, many or name a class of expanded clone.

clone size: once; J gene: TRBJ2-7; D gene: .; V gene: TRBV6-5; CDR3 protein: CASSSPRDHYEQYF; CDR3 DNA: TGTGCCAGCAGTTCCCCGCGGGACCACTACGAGCAGTACTTC
clone size: .; J gene: TRBJ2-7; D gene: .; V gene: TRBV5-1; CDR3 protein: CASSPQGSHEQYF; CDR3 DNA: TGCGCCAGCTCCCCCCAGGGGTCCCACGAGCAGTACTTC
clone size: .; J gene: TRBJ2-1; D gene: TRBD2; V gene: TRBV27; CDR3 protein: CALAGTAFF; CDR3 DNA: TGTGCCCTAGCGGGGACAGCGTTCTTC
clone size: .; J gene: TRBJ2-2; D gene: TRBD2; V gene: TRBV25-1; CDR3 protein: CATQLGTSGIGELFF; CDR3 DNA: TGTGCCACCCAGCTGGGGACTAGCGGGATCGGGGAGCTGTTTTTT
clone size: .; J gene: TRBJ1-2; D gene: TRBD1; V gene: TRBV9; CDR3 protein: CASSVGTGEYGYTF; CDR3 DNA: TGTGCCAGCAGCGTGGGGACAGGGGAGTATGGCTACACCTTC
clone size: .; J gene: TRBJ1-5; D gene: .; V gene: TRBV28; CDR3 protein: CASSFIGGSNQPQHF; CDR3 DNA: TGTGCCAGCAGTTTCATAGGGGGTAGCAATCAGCCCCAGCATTTT
clone size: few; J gene: TRBJ2-5; D gene: .; V gene: TRBV4-1; CDR3 protein: CASSQGLLETQYF; CDR3 DNA: TGCGCCAGCAGCCAGGGACTTTTGGAGACCCAGTACTTC
clone size: .; J gene: TRBJ2-2; D gene: .; V gene: TRBV6-4; CDR3 protein: CASRAGVNTGELFF; CDR3 DNA: TGTGCCAGCCGCGCAGGGGTAAACACCGGGGAGCTGTTTTTT
clone size: few; J gene: TRBJ1-4; D gene: .; V gene: TRBV28; CDR3 protein: CASLSLANEKLFF; CDR3 DNA: TGTGCCAGCCTCAGTCTTGCTAATGAAAAACTGTTTTTT
clone size: .; J gene: TRBJ2-1; D gene: .; V gene: TRBV5-6; CDR3 protein: CASSLIRDNEQFF; CDR3 DNA: TGTGCCAGCAGCTTGATTAGAGACAATGAGCAGTTCTTC
clone size: .; J gene: TRBJ1-1; D gene: .; V gene: TRBV18; CDR3 protein: CASSPQEATEAFF; CDR3 DNA: TGTGCCAGCTCACCGCAGGAGGCCACTGAAGCTTTCTTT
clone size: few; J gene: TRBJ1-4; D gene: .; V gene: TRBV5-4; CDR3 protein: CASSLAATNEKLFF; CDR3 DNA: TGTGCCAGCAGCTTAGCTGCAACTAATGAAAAACTGTTTTTT
clone size: .; J gene: TRBJ1-2; D gene: .; V gene: TRBV28; CDR3 protein: CASSPGGNYGYTF; CDR3 DNA: TGTGCCAGCAGCCCCGGGGGTAACTATGGCTACACCTTC
clone size: .; J gene: TRBJ1-2; D gene: TRBD1; V gene: TRBV4-3; CDR3 protein: CASSPQDRGYGYTF; CDR3 DNA: TGCGCCAGCAGCCCACAGGACAGGGGCTATGGCTACACCTTC
clone size: .; J gene: TRBJ2-1; D gene: .; V gene: TRBV10-1; CDR3 protein: CASKKNREGDEQFF; CDR3 DNA: TGCGCCAGCAAAAAGAACAGGGAAGGGGATGAGCAGTTCTTC
clone size: .; J gene: TRBJ2-7; D gene: .; V gene: TRBV5-1; CDR3 protein: CASSLDAGNSYEQYF; CDR3 DNA: TGCGCCAGCAGCTTGGACGCGGGGAACTCCTACGAGCAGTACTTC
clone size: .; J gene: TRBJ1-2; D gene: TRBD1; V gene: TRBV27; CDR3 protein: CASSQEGQGFYGYTF; CDR3 DNA: TGTGCCAGCAGCCAAGAGGGACAGGGGTTCTATGGCTACACCTTC
clone size: .; J gene: TRBJ2-5; D gene: TRBD1; V gene: TRBV5-4; CDR3 protein: CASSSPTGGAETQYF; CDR3 DNA: TGTGCCAGCAGCTCCCCGACAGGGGGCGCGGAGACCCAGTACTTC
clone size: .; J gene: TRBJ2-7; D gene: TRBD2; V gene: TRBV5-4; CDR3 protein: CASSRTSASYEQYF; CDR3 DNA: TGTGCCAGCAGCCGGACTAGCGCTTCCTACGAGCAGTACTTC